Sequencing of this T cell receptor beta chain was carried out in a study of T cells after yellow fever vaccination. Study-level findings and limits: Among primary-vaccination clones, most reappeared after the booster, at almost 98% for CD4 and about 90% for CD8.

This CDR3 region has 15 residues. CDR1 is SGHTA and CDR2 is FQGNSA in the germline V gene. V lost 3 bases to trimming and J lost 8 bases, with 16 bases between them. The sample holds a few counts of this clonotype. The antigen remains undetermined. 5'RACE template switching added a universal primer site and UMIs to TCR cDNA. Via MiXCR, TCRdb re-called the 5' RACE reads, giving one row per CDR3 protein. The data show 300,000 or so distinct CDR3 sequences, 8% to 9.5% seen once. The sequence was obtained from a young man who received the YFV17D yellow fever vaccine. This sample comprised PBMCs, obtained approximately 40 days after the first yellow fever vaccination. V is TRBV7-2 and J is TRBJ1-4; D call uncertain. CDR3 in DNA: TGTGCCAGCAGCTTTTTTGGTAGTCCAGGCGAAAAACTGTTTTTT. Protein: CASSFFGSPGEKLFF.